This record concerns one T cell receptor beta chain sequence. Its antigen is undetermined. These data are taken from a study of graft-versus-host responses after intestinal transplantation. Across the whole study: Recipients across the board were started on anti-thymocyte globulin induction, then kept on tacrolimus and steroids for around three years.

The germline V and J ends were trimmed by 0 bases and 5 bases, with 11 bases remaining between them. Germline CDR1 reads GTSNPN; CDR2 reads SVGIG (reference sequence). This CDR3 contains 14 residues. Whole-study results and caveats: Some GvH clones were seen earlier in gut or blood, suggesting intestinal origin. Researchers found peak circulating GvH clone levels linked to early post-transplant HvG declines. Allograft graft-versus-host to host-versus-graft clonal ratios ran high in patients with graft-donor T cell macrochimerism.

Using immunoSEQ multiplex PCR, the repertoire was profiled, and TCRdb retains in-frame clones only, with some absent. The table includes 150,000 or so clones, roughly 91% detected once. The receptor's source is a human donor who received an intestinal transplant. The chain employs TRBV30 and TRBJ1-5; no firm D call. This material consisted of unstimulated CD4+ T cells sorted from spleen or lymph node cells, taken before intestinal transplant. The CDR3 coding sequence is TGTGCCTGGAGTGTAAACTGGCTCGATCAGCCCCAGCATTTT. Protein: CAWSVNWLDQPQHF.